Following are 32 T cell receptor beta chains from one sample sequenced in a study of immune evolution from preneoplasia to lung adenocarcinoma. The table came from immunoSEQ multiplex PCR; TCRdb's copy has only in-frame clones and leaves some out. The sample includes 35,000 to 40,000 clones, 74% of them seen just once. Sequencing used FFPE invasive lung adenocarcinoma tissue. These receptors all come from a person between 60 and 69 years old with lung adenocarcinoma.

This clone is judged medium-sized. The chain links TRBV4-1 to TRBJ2-7; no definite D call. V was shortened by 5 bases and J by 5 bases, with 7 bases between the two germline ends. Germline-derived CDR1 and CDR2 are MGHRA and YSYEKL. The length of the CDR3 is 11 residues. Here the CDR3 DNA reads TGCGCCAGCAGCGCTAATCACGAGCAGTACTTC. Protein: CASSANHEQYF.

This clone was recorded a few times. J is TRBJ2-3 and V is TRBV6-6; tentative D call: TRBD1 (5 bases). CDR1 and CDR2 (germline): MNHNY, SVGAGI (reference sequence). This CDR3 comprises 14 residues. V lost 6 bases, J lost 2 bases, and 12 bases lay in between. The CDR3, as DNA: TGTGCCAGCAGCTTAGACAGATACACAGATACGCAGTATTTT. Its translation is CASSLDRYTDTQYF.

In this sample, this clone turned up a few times. The rearrangement joins TRBV9 to TRBJ2-1, with 11 bases fitting TRBD2. The CDR3 extends over 15 amino acids. With V trimmed by 3 bases and J by 6 bases, 5 bases remained unmatched. Germline loops: CDR1 SGDLS, CDR2 YYNGEE. CDR3 nucleotides: TGTGCCAGCAGCGAACGGGGGACTAGCGGCAATGAGCAGTTCTTC. Encoded protein: CASSERGTSGNEQFF.

In DNA, the CDR3 is TGTGCCAGCAGCCCTGGACTTGGGGTTCAGCCCCAGCATTTT. Translated, it gives CASSPGLGVQPQHF. The chain combines TRBV28 with TRBJ1-5; D unresolved. This CDR3 is built from 14 residues. CDR1 is MDHEN, CDR2 SYDVKM, per germline. Trimming left V 6 bases short and J 6 bases short, with 15 bases between.

This clone was counted between two and nine times. The V gene is TRBV7-3, the J gene TRBJ1-1; D is possibly TRBD1 (5 bases). The CDR3 sequence is 13 residues long. The V end was cut by 4 bases, the J end by 3 bases, with 9 bases between. The germline CDR1 and CDR2 sequences are SGHTA and FQGTGA. The CDR3 here is CASSWTPDTEAFF. The CDR3 DNA reads TGTGCCAGCAGCTGGACACCAGACACTGAAGCTTTCTTT.

The rearrangement links TRBV9 to TRBJ2-3; TRBD2 matches at 8 bases. Germline V CDR1 and CDR2: SGDLS, YYNGEE. This CDR3 region has 15 residues. V gave up 0 bases and J gave up 1 base; unmatched junction bases: 1. The CDR3: CASSVDGRGTDTQYF. In DNA form, the CDR3 reads TGTGCCAGCAGCGTAGACGGGAGGGGCACAGATACGCAGTATTTT. The full variable domain, rest sourced from reference TRBV9 and TRBJ2-3, is DSGVTQTPKHLITATGQRVTLRCSPRSGDLSVYWYQQSLDQGLQFLIQYYNGEERAKGNILERFSAQQFPDLHSELNLSSLELGDSALYFCASSVDGRGTDTQYFGPGTRLTVL.

This clone was counted a single time. The chain links TRBV5-1 to TRBJ2-5; 7 bases are a match to TRBD1. The CDR3 is made up of 13 amino acids. CDR1 and CDR2 from the germline V gene are SGHRS and YFSETQ. V lost 5 bases to trimming and J lost 4 bases; unmatched junction nucleotides: 5. In DNA, the CDR3 is TGCGCCAGCAGTATAAACAGGGGAGAGACCCAGTACTTC. It encodes CASSINRGETQYF.

The genes are TRBV5-1 and TRBJ2-3; D not certain. The CDR3 runs to 15 residues. Trimming took off 4 bases at V and 2 bases at J, with 14 bases between the two ends. CDR1 SGHRS and CDR2 YFSETQ come from the germline V gene. The CDR3 loop is CASSLPLETTDTQYF. Here the CDR3 DNA reads TGCGCCAGCAGCCTCCCACTGGAGACCACAGATACGCAGTATTTT.

The chain uses TRBV10-2 and TRBJ2-5; D possibly uses TRBD1 or TRBD2 (5 bases each). Trimming removed 5 bases from V and 5 bases from J, with 12 bases in between. CDR1 WSHSY and CDR2 SAAADI come from the germline V gene. The CDR3 consists of 13 residues. The CDR3 coding sequence is TGCGCCAGCAGTCAGGGTGAGGGGGAGACCCAGTACTTC. Translated: CASSQGEGETQYF.

The J gene is TRBJ1-4, the V gene TRBV5-1, with D possibly matching TRBD1 (5 bases). Germline lookup yields CDR1 SGHRS and CDR2 YFSETQ. Trimming left V 3 bases short and J 5 bases short, with 11 bases between. The CDR3 has 14 residues. CDR3 sequence reads: CASSWGGTNEKLFF. DNA for the CDR3: TGCGCCAGCAGCTGGGGGGGGACCAATGAAAAACTGTTTTTT.

V gene TRBV12-5 combines with J gene TRBJ1-4; D possibly corresponds to TRBD1 (6 bases). Trimming took off 0 bases at V and 3 bases at J, with 14 bases between the two ends. The CDR3 is 17 amino acids. Germline CDR1 is LGHNT and CDR2 is FRNRAP. CDR3 residues: CASGLVGGGQPNEKLFF. Written as DNA, the CDR3 is TGTGCTAGTGGTTTGGTAGGAGGGGGACAACCTAATGAAAAACTGTTTTTT. Combining the CDR3 with reference TRBV12-5 and TRBJ1-4 gives the whole variable domain DARVTQTPRHKVTEMGQEVTMRCQPILGHNTVFWYRQTMMQGLELLAYFRNRAPLDDSGMPKDRFSAEMPDATLATLKIQPSEPRDSAVYFCASGLVGGGQPNEKLFFGSGTQLSVL.

The chain couples TRBV5-1 to TRBJ2-7; 8 positions match TRBD1. Germline-derived CDR1 and CDR2 are SGHRS and YFSETQ. J gave up 3 bases and V 0 bases, and 5 bases lay outside the gene matches. CDR3 length equals 15 residues. CDR3: CASSLGQGSIYEQYF. The CDR3 DNA is TGCGCCAGCAGCTTGGGACAGGGGTCCATCTACGAGCAGTACTTC.

This sequence joins TRBV29-1 and TRBJ1-3, with D tentatively TRBD1 (6 bases). V lost 5 bases and J 2 bases, leaving 10 bases between the germline ends. CDR1 and CDR2 (germline): SQVTM, ANQGSEA. The CDR3 runs to 13 residues. CDR3 nucleotide sequence: TGCAGCGTTCGCGACAGGACTGGAAACACCATATATTTT. It codes for CSVRDRTGNTIYF. Complete variable domain (other parts from reference TRBV29-1 and TRBJ1-3): SAVISQKPSRDICQRGTSLTIQCQVDSQVTMMFWYRQQPGQSLTLIATANQGSEATYESGFVIDKFPISRPNLTFSTLTVSNMSPEDSSIYLCSVRDRTGNTIYFGEGSWLTVV.

This sequence joins TRBV6-4 and TRBJ2-6, with D possibly being TRBD2 (5 bases). CDR1 and CDR2 (germline): MRHNA, SNTAGT. The V end was cut by 2 bases, the J end by 1 base, with 9 bases between. The CDR3 extends over 16 amino acids. This chain's CDR3 is CASSDDPGSGANVLTF. The CDR3 bases are TGTGCCAGCAGTGACGACCCGGGGTCTGGGGCCAACGTCCTGACTTTC.

The genes are TRBV4-1 and TRBJ2-6; D is ambiguous. The CDR3 has 14 amino acids. From germline, CDR1 is MGHRA and CDR2 YSYEKL. V dropped 0 bases and J dropped 2 bases, with 2 bases sitting between them. The chain's CDR3 is CASSQDPGANVLTF. The DNA for the CDR3 is TGCGCCAGCAGCCAAGATCCTGGGGCCAACGTCCTGACTTTC.

This clone was recorded only once. The rearrangement uses TRBV28 and TRBJ2-7; D tentatively fits TRBD1 or TRBD2 (7 bases each). The V end was cut by 6 bases, the J end by 4 bases, with 16 bases between. The CDR3 sequence is 14 residues long. The germline gives CDR1 MDHEN, CDR2 SYDVKM. Here the CDR3 DNA reads TGTGCCAGCAGACGCCAGGGGGAGGGTTACGAGCAGTACTTC. Its protein product is CASRRQGEGYEQYF.

A single count supports this clone. The rearrangement joins TRBV19 to TRBJ2-1; TRBD1 agrees at 10 bases. CDR1 and CDR2 from the germline V gene are LNHDA and SQIVND (reference sequence). Germline trimming cut 9 bases from V and 3 bases from J; bases unmatched to any gene: 5. CDR3 length: 14 residues. CDR3 bases: TGTGCCAGCTCCGGGACAGGGGACTACAATGAGCAGTTCTTC. Amino acids: CASSGTGDYNEQFF.

V gene TRBV6-4 combines with J gene TRBJ2-1; TRBD2 matches at 9 bases. The J segment lost 4 bases and the V segment lost 3 bases, leaving 4 bases of the junction unmatched. Germline V gene sequence: CDR1 MRHNA, CDR2 SNTAGT. This CDR3 is built from 15 residues. Here the CDR3 reads CASSERLAGYNEQFF. For the CDR3, the DNA is TGTGCCAGCAGTGAGAGGCTAGCGGGGTACAATGAGCAGTTCTTC.

This CDR3 reads CSVGEVGMSFGYTF. The CDR3 DNA is TGCAGCGTGGGGGAGGTGGGCATGTCATTTGGCTACACCTTC. The rearrangement uses TRBV29-1 and TRBJ1-2, with D possibly matching TRBD1 (5 bases). This CDR3 has 14 amino acids. Trimming stripped 6 bases from V and 7 bases from J, with 21 bases between. Germline lookup yields CDR1 SQVTM and CDR2 ANQGSEA.

The chain has TRBV4-1 and TRBJ2-3, with D uncertain. The germline V and J ends were trimmed by 8 bases and 2 bases, with 17 bases remaining between them. Germline CDR1 and CDR2: MGHRA and YSYEKL. The CDR3 covers 15 residues. For the CDR3, the DNA is TGCGCCAGCCGATCGAGTTTGACGGCCACAGATACGCAGTATTTT. Translation gives CASRSSLTATDTQYF.

The chain has TRBV11-3 and TRBJ2-1, with a weak D call TRBD1 (5 bases). The CDR3 spans 16 residues. Trimming shortened V by 0 bases and J by 8 bases, and 17 bases separated the two germline ends. CDR1 and CDR2 (germline): SGHNT, YENEEA. In DNA form, the CDR3 reads TGTGCCAGCAGCTTAGATCTATCAGGGCTTGGGGATGAGCAGTTCTTC. Translating it yields CASSLDLSGLGDEQFF.

The chain couples TRBV10-2 to TRBJ2-6, with no clear D. This CDR3 spans 17 amino acids. Germline CDR1 and CDR2: WSHSY and SAAADI. V was trimmed by 2 bases and J by 2 bases, leaving 13 bases between them. The CDR3 coding sequence is TGCGCCAGCAGTGAGAGTGGGTTTTCCACTGGGGCCAACGTCCTGACTTTC. Translation gives CASSESGFSTGANVLTF.

The chain couples TRBV4-1 to TRBJ2-2, with 8 bases fitting TRBD1. This CDR3 region has 15 residues. Trimming took 6 bases from V and 4 from J; bases not matched to a gene: 7. Germline V gene sequence: CDR1 MGHRA, CDR2 YSYEKL. CDR3 DNA sequence: TGCGCCAGCAGTCTGACAGGGGCGAGCACCGGGGAGCTGTTTTTT. Amino acid sequence: CASSLTGASTGELFF.

Here the CDR3 DNA reads TGCGCCAGCAGCCAAGTATTTTCAGCGGGGGTTGCCTACGAGCAGTACTTC. Translated, it gives CASSQVFSAGVAYEQYF. The V gene is TRBV4-1, the J gene TRBJ2-7; 8 bases align to TRBD2. This CDR3 spans 17 amino acids. Germline V CDR1 and CDR2: MGHRA, YSYEKL. The J segment lost 2 bases and the V segment lost 1 base, leaving 10 bases of the junction unmatched.

On this clone itself: The limits of the CDR3 on the DNA are not certain, so only TCRdb's listed CDR3 is given. The chain is built from TRBV5-1 and TRBJ2-5. From germline, CDR1 is SGHRS and CDR2 YFSETQ. A total of 11 residues make up the CDR3, ends included. The CDR3 here is CASTSGETQYF.

This clone was picked up a small number of times. J is TRBJ2-3 and V is TRBV7-2; no definite D call. CDR3 length: 15 amino acids. V lost 5 bases to trimming and J lost 3 bases, with 15 bases between them. Germline V gene lookup returns CDR1 SGHTA and CDR2 FQGNSA. The CDR3 bases are TGTGCCAGCAGCCCCCTAGGTATAGAGACAGATACGCAGTATTTT. It yields the protein CASSPLGIETDTQYF. Based on the CDR3 plus reference TRBV7-2 and TRBJ2-3, the full variable domain is GAGVSQSPSNKVTEKGKDVELRCDPISGHTALYWYRQSLGQGLEFLIYFQGNSAPDKSGLPSDRFSAERTGGSVSTLTIQRTQQEDSAVYLCASSPLGIETDTQYFGPGTRLTVL.

The DNA of the CDR3 is TGTGCCAGCAGCATCAACTGGCTCGGAGGCTCCTACGAGCAGTACTTC. It specifies CASSINWLGGSYEQYF. J is TRBJ2-7 and V is TRBV7-2; possibly TRBD2 for D (5 bases). The V end was cut by 5 bases, the J end by 0 bases, with 17 bases between. CDR1 is SGHTA and CDR2 is FQGNSA in the germline V gene. The CDR3 totals 16 residues.

This chain connects TRBV2 to TRBJ2-3; 7 nucleotides line up with TRBD1. CDR3 size: 15 residues. The V segment lost 3 bases and the J segment 7 bases; nucleotides outside the gene matches: 10. CDR1 is SNHLY and CDR2 is FYNNEI in the germline V gene. The CDR3 bases are TGTGCCAGCAGTGAGGGCAGGGGGTCCCCCTATACGCAGTATTTT. Residues: CASSEGRGSPYTQYF.

As DNA, the CDR3 is TGTGCCAGCAGCCAAGGACTAGCGGGGACCACAGATACGCAGTATTTT. Protein sequence: CASSQGLAGTTDTQYF. The V gene is TRBV7-8, the J gene TRBJ2-3; 12 nucleotides agree with TRBD2. The trim removed 5 bases at V and 2 bases at J, leaving 5 bases unmatched. Germline V lookup: CDR1 SGHVS, CDR2 FQNEAQ. The CDR3 has 16 amino acids.

The chain joins TRBV18 to TRBJ2-7; possibly TRBD2 for D (6 bases). The CDR3 runs 13 residues. Germline values: CDR1 KGHSH, CDR2 LQKENI. Trimming stripped 2 bases from V and 10 bases from J, with 15 bases between. CDR3 residues: CASSPDGSSHQYF. DNA of the CDR3: TGTGCCAGCTCACCAGACGGGAGCTCCCATCAGTACTTC. Filled out from reference TRBV18 and TRBJ2-7, the complete variable domain reads NAGVMQNPRHLVRRRGQEARLRCSPMKGHSHVYWYRQLPEEGLKFMVYLQKENIIDESGMPKERFSAEFPKEGPSILRIQQVVRGDSAAYFCASSPDGSSHQYFGPGTRLTVT.

The chain uses TRBV19 and TRBJ2-1, with TRBD2 matching 7 bases. The CDR3 contains 18 residues. Germline assignment: CDR1 LNHDA and CDR2 SQIVND (reference sequence). J lost 2 bases, V lost 3 bases, and 13 bases had no gene match. CDR3 DNA sequence: TGTGCCAGTAGTATTAGGATCGGGGGGTTGGTCGCCTACAATGAGCAGTTCTTC. Amino acids: CASSIRIGGLVAYNEQFF. The complete variable domain, with remaining parts taken from reference TRBV19 and TRBJ2-1, reads DGGITQSPKYLFRKEGQNVTLSCEQNLNHDAMYWYRQDPGQGLRLIYYSQIVNDFQKGDIAEGYSVSREKKESFPLTVTSAQKNPTAFYLCASSIRIGGLVAYNEQFFGPGTRLTVL.

This clone was seen a handful of times. This chain uses TRBV2 with TRBJ1-5, with a weak D call TRBD1 (6 bases). Trimming took 6 bases from V and 5 from J, leaving 14 bases between them. The germline V gene encodes CDR1 SNHLY and CDR2 FYNNEI. The CDR3 spans 14 residues. CDR3 bases: TGTGCCAGCAGCCATTTGACAGGAGATCAGCCCCAGCATTTT. Its translation: CASSHLTGDQPQHF.